Listed here are 16 T cell receptor beta chains from one sample, sequenced in a study of blood T cell repertoires in COVID-19. TCRdb's table, derived via immunoSEQ multiplex PCR, lists solely in-frame clones and lacks some. This sample yields 100,000 to 150,000 clones, of which about 74% are seen a single time; around 5.5% belongs to the top ten. Material: peripheral blood. Receptors were obtained from a man in his 60s with acute or convalescent COVID-19.

V and J are TRBV9 and TRBJ1-1; D uncertain. V lost 0 bases and J 0 bases, leaving 15 bases between the germline ends. The CDR3 runs 17 residues. Germline lookup yields CDR1 SGDLS and CDR2 YYNGEE. The CDR3 loop is CASSVEKMGILNTEAFF. The CDR3 DNA reads as TGTGCCAGCAGCGTAGAGAAAATGGGCATCCTGAACACTGAAGCTTTCTTT.

This clone was observed once. The V gene is TRBV5-1, the J gene TRBJ2-7; the D gene is possibly TRBD1 (6 bases). CDR1 is SGHRS, CDR2 YFSETQ, per germline. The CDR3 spans 16 residues. V lost 0 bases and J lost 0, with 13 bases in between. CDR3 protein: CASSLATGQSSYEQYF. CDR3 bases: TGCGCCAGCAGCTTGGCTACAGGGCAAAGCTCCTACGAGCAGTACTTC.

This clone was counted once. J is TRBJ2-1 and V is TRBV6-5; D is possibly TRBD2 (5 bases). V shed 6 bases and J shed 4 bases, with 16 bases lying between them. CDR3 length: 15 residues. Germline CDR1 reads MNHEY; CDR2 reads SVGAGI. CDR3: CASSPLKRKYNEQFF. The CDR3 DNA follows: TGTGCCAGCAGCCCCCTTAAGCGGAAGTACAATGAGCAGTTCTTC.

This chain joins TRBV12-3 or TRBV12-4 and TRBJ1-1; D is uncertain. The V end was cut by 3 bases, the J end by 8 bases, with 10 bases between. CDR3 length equals 12 residues. The CDR3 here is CASSFVGNEAFF. As DNA, the CDR3 is TGTGCCAGCAGTTTTGTCGGGAACGAAGCTTTCTTT.

This clone has just one count. J is TRBJ1-6 and V is TRBV10-3; maybe TRBD1 (5 bases). Germline V lookup: CDR1 ENHRY, CDR2 SYGVKD. Trimming removed 6 bases from V and 3 bases from J, with 21 bases in between. The CDR3 runs 18 residues. This CDR3 reads CAISPGLQGGGYNSPLHF. CDR3 in DNA: TGTGCCATCAGCCCGGGACTCCAAGGTGGGGGCTATAATTCACCCCTCCACTTT.

V and J are TRBV3-1 (or the pseudogene TRBV3-2) and TRBJ1-1, with D perhaps TRBD1 (5 bases). The germline gives CDR1 LGHDT, CDR2 YNNKEL (reference sequence). This CDR3 is 15 amino acids long. Trimming took 4 bases from V and 5 from J, leaving 17 bases between them. This chain's CDR3 is CASSPTRGGGTEAFF. CDR3 bases: TGTGCCAGCAGCCCCACGAGGGGTGGGGGGACTGAAGCTTTCTTT.

This clone was observed a handful of times. The V and J genes are TRBV6-5 and TRBJ1-2, with TRBD1 identical over 9 bases. The germline V gene encodes CDR1 MNHEY and CDR2 SVGAGI. The ends lost 0 bases at V and 6 bases at J; junction bases unmatched: 5. This CDR3 spans 15 amino acids. Here the CDR3 reads CASSYSGQGYNGYTF. DNA of the CDR3: TGTGCCAGCAGTTACTCCGGACAGGGGTATAATGGCTACACCTTC.

The J gene is TRBJ1-2, the V gene TRBV5-1, with TRBD1 as a possible D gene (5 bases). Deletions cut 6 bases from V and 2 bases from J, with 14 bases between. Germline lookup yields CDR1 SGHRS and CDR2 YFSETQ. There are 14 residues in the CDR3. The CDR3 DNA is TGCGCCAGCACCCCCCGGGGGGACAACTATGGCTACACCTTC. This sequence encodes CASTPRGDNYGYTF.

V is TRBV2 and J is TRBJ2-7, with D perhaps TRBD2 (5 bases). Looked up from germline, CDR1 is SNHLY and CDR2 is FYNNEI. V was clipped by 5 bases and J by 3 bases, with 11 bases between them. The CDR3 contains 13 residues. The CDR3 loop is CASSTGILYEQYF. The DNA of the CDR3 is TGTGCCAGCAGTACCGGGATCCTCTACGAGCAGTACTTC.

The CDR3: CASSSMDRANSPLHF. The CDR3 DNA reads TGCGCCAGCAGCTCAATGGACAGGGCGAATTCACCCCTCCACTTT. The genes are TRBV4-1 and TRBJ1-6, with TRBD1 identical over 8 bases. The CDR3 totals 15 residues. J gave up 7 bases and V 5 bases, and 7 bases lay outside the gene matches. From germline, CDR1 is MGHRA and CDR2 YSYEKL.

The chain joins TRBV7-3 to TRBJ2-1, with D maybe TRBD1 (6 bases). V was clipped by 0 bases and J by 6 bases, with 6 bases between them. The CDR3 contains 13 residues. Germline loops: CDR1 SGHTA, CDR2 FQGTGA. The CDR3 region has the DNA TGTGCCAGCAGCTTAACGGGGGCCAATGAGCAGTTCTTC. Protein sequence: CASSLTGANEQFF.

This chain uses TRBV7-2 with TRBJ2-2, with a weak D call TRBD1 (6 bases). Germline CDR1 and CDR2: SGHTA and FQGNSA. The CDR3 is 12 amino acids. The V and J ends lost 5 bases and 8 bases respectively, with 9 bases between them. In DNA, the CDR3 is TGTGCCAGCAGCCCCGACAGGGGGGAGCTGTTTTTT. Translating it yields CASSPDRGELFF. Together with reference TRBV7-2 and TRBJ2-2, the CDR3 gives the full variable domain: GAGVSQSPSNKVTEKGKDVELRCDPISGHTALYWYRQSLGQGLEFLIYFQGNSAPDKSGLPSDRFSAERTGGSVSTLTIQRTQQEDSAVYLCASSPDRGELFFGEGSRLTVL.

The rearrangement uses TRBV30 and TRBJ2-1; the match to TRBD2 covers 11 bases. CDR1 GTSNPN and CDR2 SVGIG come from the germline V gene (reference sequence). V was clipped by 3 bases and J by 9 bases; unmatched bases: 13. The CDR3 extends over 16 amino acids. The CDR3 here is CAWSRGTSGEGGEQFF. In nucleotides, the CDR3 is TGTGCCTGGAGCCGAGGGACTAGCGGAGAAGGGGGTGAGCAGTTCTTC.

Here the CDR3 DNA reads TGTGCCAGCAGCGACACAGGGGAACGTGGCTACACCTTC. It codes for CASSDTGERGYTF. V is TRBV6-6 and J is TRBJ1-2, with 7 bases lining up with TRBD1. V lost 6 bases, J lost 7 bases, and 8 bases stayed unmatched. The CDR3 is 13 amino acids. Germline assignment: CDR1 MNHNY and CDR2 SVGAGI (reference sequence).

This rearrangement joins TRBV6-5 to TRBJ2-3; D is uncertain. CDR3 length: 15 residues. Germline values: CDR1 MNHEY, CDR2 SVGAGI. Trimming took 7 bases from V and 0 from J, leaving 14 bases between them. The CDR3 nucleotides read TGTGCCAGCACCGCTGAGGCAGTTAGCACAGATACGCAGTATTTT. Its protein is CASTAEAVSTDTQYF.

The V and J genes are TRBV6-4 and TRBJ2-1, with 7 bases lining up with TRBD1. After removal of 6 bases from V and 7 bases from J, the junction contained 6 bases not matched to a gene. Per germline, CDR1 MRHNA and CDR2 SNTAGT. The CDR3 is 13 amino acids. The CDR3 DNA reads TGTGCCAGCAGCCGATCGGGACAGAATGAGCAGTTCTTC. It specifies CASSRSGQNEQFF.